The 7 T cell receptor beta chains below come from one sample, sequenced in a study of chemoradiotherapy in HPV16-positive cancers. Sequencing used immunoSEQ multiplex PCR; TCRdb keeps in-frame clones, though not all of them. The sample contains 25,000 to 30,000 clones, roughly 82% of which appear only once. Here the sequenced sample was blood, taken from a patient who underwent chemoradiotherapy. Receptors were obtained from a human donor with HPV-associated anogenital cancer.

The rearrangement uses TRBV29-1 and TRBJ2-2, with TRBD1 as a possible D gene (5 bases). The CDR3 loop spans 17 amino acids. V lost 6 bases, J lost 5 bases, and 25 bases lay in between. Germline CDR1 and CDR2: SQVTM and ANQGSEA. CDR3 sequence reads: CSVGGQGSSGRTGELFF. The CDR3 DNA reads as TGCAGCGTAGGTGGGCAGGGTTCTTCCGGTCGAACCGGGGAGCTGTTTTTT.

A single count supports this clone. This chain connects TRBV11-1 to TRBJ2-3; TRBD2 might be the D (7 bases). There are 18 residues in the CDR3. Trimming removed 5 bases from V and 2 bases from J, with 23 bases in between. Germline V CDR1 and CDR2: SGHAT, FQDESV (reference sequence). CDR3: CASSTPPGGLTITDTQYF. Written as DNA, the CDR3 is TGTGCCAGCAGCACCCCGCCCGGGGGGCTCACCATCACAGATACGCAGTATTTT.

In DNA, the CDR3 is TGTGCCAGCAGCCTTAGCGGGGGGGCGATCGATGAGCAGTTCTTC. It encodes CASSLSGGAIDEQFF. The chain couples TRBV2 to TRBJ2-1; 11 bases fit TRBD2. Germline lookup yields CDR1 SNHLY and CDR2 FYNNEI. V dropped 6 bases and J dropped 8; count of bases not matched to a gene: 9. The CDR3 contains 15 residues. Complete variable domain (other parts from reference TRBV2 and TRBJ2-1): EPEVTQTPSHQVTQMGQEVILRCVPISNHLYFYWYRQILGQKVEFLVSFYNNEISEKSEIFDDQFSVERPDGSNFTLKIRSTKLEDSAMYFCASSLSGGAIDEQFFGPGTRLTVL.

The rearrangement uses TRBV19 and TRBJ1-4; D remains unclear. Per the germline V gene, CDR1 is LNHDA and CDR2 is SQIVND (reference sequence). The CDR3 runs 15 residues. Trimming stripped 3 bases from V and 0 bases from J, with 8 bases between. The CDR3 nucleotides are TGTGCCAGTAGTATGTACAGATCAACTAATGAAAAACTGTTTTTT. Translated, it gives CASSMYRSTNEKLFF. Together with reference TRBV19 and TRBJ1-4, the CDR3 gives the full variable domain: DGGITQSPKYLFRKEGQNVTLSCEQNLNHDAMYWYRQDPGQGLRLIYYSQIVNDFQKGDIAEGYSVSREKKESFPLTVTSAQKNPTAFYLCASSMYRSTNEKLFFGSGTQLSVL.

The genes are TRBV30 and TRBJ2-1; D might be TRBD1 or TRBD2, each matching 5 bases. The CDR3 consists of 14 residues. Germline CDR1 GTSNPN, CDR2 SVGIG (reference sequence). V was shortened by 3 bases and J by 8 bases, with 17 bases between the two germline ends. The chain's CDR3 is CAWSRDGFQDEQFF. DNA for the CDR3: TGTGCCTGGAGCAGGGACGGGTTTCAGGATGAGCAGTTCTTC.

The chain combines TRBV5-6 with TRBJ1-2; no clear D. The V gene lost 6 bases and the J gene lost 4 bases, with 19 bases spanning the gap. CDR1 SGHDT and CDR2 YYEEEE come from the germline V gene. The CDR3 totals 15 residues. CDR3 sequence: CASTALDKASYGYTF. Here the CDR3 DNA reads TGTGCCAGCACCGCACTCGACAAAGCCAGCTATGGCTACACCTTC.

The gene calls are TRBV7-6 and TRBJ2-2; weak D call: TRBD2 (5 bases). Trimming left V 1 base short and J 7 bases short, with 10 bases between. CDR1 is SGHVS and CDR2 is FNYEAQ in the germline V gene. The CDR3 runs 14 residues. CDR3 residues: CASSLERAGGELFF. CDR3 DNA: TGTGCCAGCAGCTTAGAACGGGCGGGCGGGGAGCTGTTTTTT. Complete variable domain (other parts from reference TRBV7-6 and TRBJ2-2): GAGVSQSPRYKVTKRGQDVALRCDPISGHVSLYWYRQALGQGPEFLTYFNYEAQQDKSGLPNDRFSAERPEGSISTLTIQRTEQRDSAMYRCASSLERAGGELFFGEGSRLTVL.